This passage covers 14 T cell receptor beta chains from one sample sequenced in a study of blood T cell repertoires in COVID-19 (dated by TCRdb to the early 2020s). The protocol used for the library was the immunoSEQ multiplex PCR assay. The clones in this table, taken by TCRdb from immuneACCESS, are in-frame only. Not every clone is retained; where verified, under half of the shortfall comes from an unresolved V gene, and the cause of the rest is unknown. For this sample the table gives over 60,000 clones, of which 85% to 90% were detected only once. Roughly a tenth of the sample is taken by the ten largest. Source material: peripheral blood. All receptors come from a man between 65 and 79 years old with active or convalescent COVID-19.

The V and J genes are TRBV28 and TRBJ1-3; 8 bases fit TRBD1. With 6 bases clipped from V and 4 bases from J, the junction kept 11 bases outside the gene matches. The germline CDR1 and CDR2 sequences are MDHEN and SYDVKM. CDR3 length: 16 amino acids. The CDR3 DNA reads TGTGCCAGCAGGGCCAGCTTAGGACAGGGAGGAAACACCATATATTTT. Translated, it gives CASRASLGQGGNTIYF. The variable domain in full, with the rest retrieved from reference TRBV28 and TRBJ1-3, is DVKVTQSSRYLVKRTGEKVFLECVQDMDHENMFWYRQDPGLGLRLIYFSYDVKMKEKGDIPEGYSVSREKKERFSLILESASTNQTSMYLCASRASLGQGGNTIYFGEGSWLTVV.

J is TRBJ2-1 and V is TRBV19; TRBD2 matches 7 bases. The CDR3 loop spans 16 amino acids. CDR1 is LNHDA, CDR2 SQIVND, per germline (reference sequence). V shed 3 bases, J shed 0 bases, and the junction held 5 bases outside the gene matches. CDR3 sequence (DNA): TGTGCCAGTAGTATTGAAAGCGGGATCTCCTACAATGAGCAGTTCTTC. It yields the protein CASSIESGISYNEQFF.

The chain uses TRBV6-5 and TRBJ2-5; unclear D gene. Looked up from germline, CDR1 is MNHEY and CDR2 is SVGAGI. The CDR3 has 15 residues. Trimming cost V 6 bases and J 1 base, with 15 bases left between them. CDR3 DNA sequence: TGTGCCAGCAGCCAGACCTACAGATCCCAAGAGACCCAGTACTTC. It translates to CASSQTYRSQETQYF.

This clone occurred once. The chain combines TRBV9 with TRBJ1-4; D gene unclear. Per germline, CDR1 SGDLS and CDR2 YYNGEE. V shed 0 bases and J shed 0 bases, with 9 bases lying between them. The CDR3 runs to 16 residues. The CDR3 nucleotides read TGTGCCAGCAGCGTAGGGGCAGCCGCAACTAATGAAAAACTGTTTTTT. Protein product: CASSVGAAATNEKLFF.

The table lists this clone with a few counts. This CDR3 is CSAEGPAVQYF. DNA of the CDR3: TGCAGTGCTGAGGGCCCGGCGGTGCAGTACTTC. The chain combines TRBV20-1 with TRBJ2-7; D possibly corresponds to TRBD2 (5 bases). From germline, CDR1 is DFQATT and CDR2 SNEGSKA (reference sequence). V lost 5 bases and J lost 9, with 14 bases in between. The CDR3 totals 11 residues.

V is TRBV2 and J is TRBJ2-1; 10 nucleotides line up with TRBD1. The V and J ends lost 7 bases and 10 bases, in that order; junction bases with no gene match: 10. The CDR3 spans 14 residues. CDR1 SNHLY and CDR2 FYNNEI come from the germline V gene. CDR3: CASTSTGGTYEQFF. Written as DNA, the CDR3 is TGTGCCAGCACCTCGACAGGGGGCACGTACGAGCAGTTCTTC.

The chain couples TRBV11-2 to TRBJ1-3; D is unresolved. The CDR3 totals 14 residues. In germline, CDR1 is SGHAT, CDR2 FQNNGV. V dropped 1 base and J dropped 0 bases, with 4 bases sitting between them. The DNA of the CDR3 is TGTGCCAGCAGCTTAGCGGTCTCTGGAAACACCATATATTTT. It yields the protein CASSLAVSGNTIYF.

J is TRBJ1-2 and V is TRBV24-1, with 9 bases matching TRBD1. Trimming removed 7 bases from V and 6 bases from J; junction bases left unmatched: 5. Germline V gives CDR1 KGHDR, CDR2 SFDVKD. The CDR3 contains 13 residues. DNA of the CDR3: TGTGCCACCAGACCGGGACAGGGCGATGGCTACACCTTC. Translated, it gives CATRPGQGDGYTF.

J is TRBJ2-7 and V is TRBV5-3, with 11 bases fitting TRBD2. TRBV5-3 is placed among ORFs of uncertain function. Trimming cost V 1 base and J 5 bases; bases outside gene matches: 2. The CDR3 spans 14 residues. CDR3 sequence (DNA): TGTGCCAGAAGCTTGACTAGCGGGAGCAACGAGCAGTACTTC. Translating it yields CARSLTSGSNEQYF.

V and J are TRBV25-1 and TRBJ2-6; weak D call: TRBD1 (5 bases). This CDR3 has 14 amino acids. Germline V gives CDR1 MGHDK, CDR2 SYGVNS. V was pared by 5 bases and J by 4 bases, with 9 bases between. CDR3 sequence reads: CASSLTGGANVLTF. CDR3 DNA sequence: TGTGCCAGCAGTCTTACAGGCGGGGCCAACGTCCTGACTTTC.

The chain recombines TRBV3-1 (or the pseudogene TRBV3-2) with TRBJ1-2; 9 bases match TRBD1. Looked up from germline, CDR1 is LGHDT and CDR2 is YNNKEL (reference sequence). Losses at the gene ends were 3 bases for V and 4 bases for J; bases not matched to a gene: 6. This CDR3 comprises 15 residues. CDR3 sequence: CASSHPGQGRYGYTF. CDR3 nucleotide sequence: TGTGCCAGCAGCCATCCGGGACAGGGTCGCTATGGCTACACCTTC.

The sample holds one count of this clone. This chain uses TRBV7-9 with TRBJ1-2; TRBD1 aligns across 10 bases. The CDR3 covers 16 residues. Trimming removed 5 bases from V and 2 bases from J; junction bases left unmatched: 8. Looked up from germline, CDR1 is SEHNR and CDR2 is FQNEAQ (reference sequence). CDR3 DNA sequence: TGTGCCAGCAGCGTACCGGGACAGGGGTCCAACTATGGCTACACCTTC. Its translation is CASSVPGQGSNYGYTF.

The genes are TRBV2 and TRBJ2-3; TRBD2 matches 7 bases. V was clipped by 6 bases and J by 0 bases; unmatched bases: 3. The CDR3 is 14 amino acids. Germline assignment: CDR1 SNHLY and CDR2 FYNNEI. For the CDR3, the DNA is TGTGCCAGCAGATCAGCGGGGAGCACAGATACGCAGTATTTT. Its protein product is CASRSAGSTDTQYF.

This chain links TRBV6-6 with TRBJ1-1; the match to TRBD1 covers 7 bases. This CDR3 spans 13 amino acids. V lost 6 bases, J lost 1 base, and 2 bases stayed unmatched. Germline-derived CDR1 and CDR2 are MNHNY and SVGAGI (reference sequence). CDR3 in DNA: TGTGCCAGCAGAAGGACAGGGAACACTGAAGCTTTCTTT. This codes for CASRRTGNTEAFF.